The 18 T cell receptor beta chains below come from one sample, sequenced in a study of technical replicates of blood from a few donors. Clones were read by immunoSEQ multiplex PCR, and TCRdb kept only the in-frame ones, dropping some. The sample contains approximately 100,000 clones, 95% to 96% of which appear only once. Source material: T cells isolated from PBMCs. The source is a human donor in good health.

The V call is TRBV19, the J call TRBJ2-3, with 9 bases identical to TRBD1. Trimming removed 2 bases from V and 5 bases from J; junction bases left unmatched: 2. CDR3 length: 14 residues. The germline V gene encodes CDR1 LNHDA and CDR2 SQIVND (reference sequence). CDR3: CASSIRGQGDTQYF. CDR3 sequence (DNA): TGTGCCAGTAGTATAAGGGGACAGGGAGATACGCAGTATTTT.

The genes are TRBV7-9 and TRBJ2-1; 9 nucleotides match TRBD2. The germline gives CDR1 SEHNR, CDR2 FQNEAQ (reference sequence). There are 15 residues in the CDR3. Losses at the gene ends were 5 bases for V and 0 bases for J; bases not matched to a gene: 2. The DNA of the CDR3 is TGTGCCAGCAGCCTTAGCGGGAGCTCCTACAATGAGCAGTTCTTC. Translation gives CASSLSGSSYNEQFF.

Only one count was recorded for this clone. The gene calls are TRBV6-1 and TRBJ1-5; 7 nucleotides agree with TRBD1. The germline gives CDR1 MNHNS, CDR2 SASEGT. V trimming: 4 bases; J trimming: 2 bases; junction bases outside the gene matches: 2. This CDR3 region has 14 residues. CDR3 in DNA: TGTGCCAGCAGTGGTACAGGGGGCAATCAGCCCCAGCATTTT. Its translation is CASSGTGGNQPQHF.

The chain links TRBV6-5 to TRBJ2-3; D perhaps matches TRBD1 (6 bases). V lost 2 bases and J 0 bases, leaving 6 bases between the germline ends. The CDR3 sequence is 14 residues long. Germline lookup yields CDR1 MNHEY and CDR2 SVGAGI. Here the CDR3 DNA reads TGTGCCAGCAGTTACCAGGGGAGCACAGATACGCAGTATTTT. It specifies CASSYQGSTDTQYF.

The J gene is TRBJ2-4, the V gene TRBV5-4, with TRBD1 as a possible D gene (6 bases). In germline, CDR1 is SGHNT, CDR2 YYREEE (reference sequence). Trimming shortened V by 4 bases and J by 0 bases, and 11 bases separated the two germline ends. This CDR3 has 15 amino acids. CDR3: CASSVQGLAKNIQYF. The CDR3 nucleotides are TGTGCCAGCAGCGTACAGGGTCTAGCCAAAAACATTCAGTACTTC.

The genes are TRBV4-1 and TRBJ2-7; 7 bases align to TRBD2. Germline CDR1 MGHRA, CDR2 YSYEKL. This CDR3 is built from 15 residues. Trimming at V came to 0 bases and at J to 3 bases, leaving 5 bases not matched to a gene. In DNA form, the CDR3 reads TGCGCCAGCAGCCAAGATGGCGGGGGATTCTACGAGCAGTACTTC. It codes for CASSQDGGGFYEQYF.

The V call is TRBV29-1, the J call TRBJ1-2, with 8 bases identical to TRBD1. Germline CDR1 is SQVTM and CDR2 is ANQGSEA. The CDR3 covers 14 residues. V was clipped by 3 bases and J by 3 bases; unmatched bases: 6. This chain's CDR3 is CSVDRTGSDYGYTF. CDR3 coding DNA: TGCAGCGTTGATAGGACAGGGTCGGACTATGGCTACACCTTC.

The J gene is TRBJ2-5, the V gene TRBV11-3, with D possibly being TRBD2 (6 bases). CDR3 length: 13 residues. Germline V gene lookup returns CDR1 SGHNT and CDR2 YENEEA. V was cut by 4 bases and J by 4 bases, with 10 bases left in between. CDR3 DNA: TGTGCCAGCAGCTCCCAGGAGGGAGAGACCCAGTACTTC. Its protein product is CASSSQEGETQYF.

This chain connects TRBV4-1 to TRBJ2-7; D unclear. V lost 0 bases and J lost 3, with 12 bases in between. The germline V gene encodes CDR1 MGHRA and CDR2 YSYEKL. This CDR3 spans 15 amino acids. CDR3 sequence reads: CASSQERPLLYEQYF. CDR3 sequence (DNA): TGCGCCAGCAGCCAAGAGCGGCCCCTGCTCTACGAGCAGTACTTC.

The CDR3 here is CASSKAGDRAYEQYF. The CDR3 DNA sequence: TGTGCCAGCAGCAAAGCAGGGGACAGGGCCTACGAGCAGTACTTC. This chain connects TRBV21-1 to TRBJ2-7; TRBD1 is the table's D call and was not checked against the DNA. TRBV21-1 is shown as a pseudogene. This CDR3 has 15 residues.

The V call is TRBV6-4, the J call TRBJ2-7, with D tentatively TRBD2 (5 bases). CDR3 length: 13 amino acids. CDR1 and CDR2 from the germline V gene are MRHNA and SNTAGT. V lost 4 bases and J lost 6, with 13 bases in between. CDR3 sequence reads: CASSGEPKGEQYF. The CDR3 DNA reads TGTGCCAGCAGTGGGGAGCCCAAGGGCGAGCAGTACTTC.

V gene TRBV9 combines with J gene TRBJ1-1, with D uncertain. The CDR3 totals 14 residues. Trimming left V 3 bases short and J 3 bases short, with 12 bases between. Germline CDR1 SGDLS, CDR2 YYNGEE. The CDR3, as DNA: TGTGCCAGCAGCGCGACCGGGTCCTACACTGAAGCTTTCTTT. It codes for CASSATGSYTEAFF.

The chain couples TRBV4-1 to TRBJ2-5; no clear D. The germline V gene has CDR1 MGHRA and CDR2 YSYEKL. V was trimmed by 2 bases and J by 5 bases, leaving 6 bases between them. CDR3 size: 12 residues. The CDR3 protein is CASSQTRETQYF. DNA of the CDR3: TGCGCCAGCAGCCAAACGAGGGAGACCCAGTACTTC.

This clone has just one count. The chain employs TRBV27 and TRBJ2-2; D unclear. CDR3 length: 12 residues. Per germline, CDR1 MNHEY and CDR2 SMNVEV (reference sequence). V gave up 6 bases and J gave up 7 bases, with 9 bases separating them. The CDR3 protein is CASRIPGGELFF. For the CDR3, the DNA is TGTGCCAGCAGGATCCCGGGCGGGGAGCTGTTTTTT.

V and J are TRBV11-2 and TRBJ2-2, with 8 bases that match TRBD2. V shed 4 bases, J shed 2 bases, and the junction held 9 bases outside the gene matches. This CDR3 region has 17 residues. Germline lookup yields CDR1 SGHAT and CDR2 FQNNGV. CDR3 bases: TGTGCCAGCAGCTCTCGGGGGGGCCTCTATAACACCGGGGAGCTGTTTTTT. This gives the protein CASSSRGGLYNTGELFF.

As DNA, the CDR3 is TGTGCCAGCAGCTTGTGGGGCCCCTCCCGGGAGCAGTTCTTC. Protein product: CASSLWGPSREQFF. V is TRBV5-4 and J is TRBJ2-1, with D possibly TRBD1 on 5 matching bases. Trimming took 1 base from V and 10 from J, leaving 15 bases between them. The CDR3 loop spans 14 amino acids. Germline V gene sequence: CDR1 SGHNT, CDR2 YYREEE (reference sequence).

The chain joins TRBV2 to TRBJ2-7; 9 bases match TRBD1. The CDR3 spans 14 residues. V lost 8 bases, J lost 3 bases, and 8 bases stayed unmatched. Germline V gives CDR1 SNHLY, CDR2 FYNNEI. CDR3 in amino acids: CASYTGQGGYEQYF. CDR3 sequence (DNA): TGTGCCAGCTATACGGGACAGGGAGGCTACGAGCAGTACTTC. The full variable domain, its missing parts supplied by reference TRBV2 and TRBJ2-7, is EPEVTQTPSHQVTQMGQEVILRCVPISNHLYFYWYRQILGQKVEFLVSFYNNEISEKSEIFDDQFSVERPDGSNFTLKIRSTKLEDSAMYFCASYTGQGGYEQYFGPGTRLTVT.

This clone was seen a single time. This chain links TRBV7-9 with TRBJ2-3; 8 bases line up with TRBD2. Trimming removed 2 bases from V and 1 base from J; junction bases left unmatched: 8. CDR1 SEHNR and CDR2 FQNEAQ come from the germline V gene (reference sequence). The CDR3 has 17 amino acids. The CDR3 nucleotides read TGTGCCAGCAGCTTAAGCCCCGGGACTAGAGGCACAGATACGCAGTATTTT. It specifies CASSLSPGTRGTDTQYF.